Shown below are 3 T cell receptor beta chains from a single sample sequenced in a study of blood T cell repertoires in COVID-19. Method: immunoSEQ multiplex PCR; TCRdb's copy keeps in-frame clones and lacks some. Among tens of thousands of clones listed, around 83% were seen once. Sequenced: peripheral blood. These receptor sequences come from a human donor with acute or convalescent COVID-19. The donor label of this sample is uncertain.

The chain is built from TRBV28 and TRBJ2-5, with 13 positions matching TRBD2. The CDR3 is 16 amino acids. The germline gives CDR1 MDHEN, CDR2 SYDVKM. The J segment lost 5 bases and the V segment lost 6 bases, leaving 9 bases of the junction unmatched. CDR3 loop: CASSLGLAGVGETQYF. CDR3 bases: TGTGCCAGCAGCCTAGGACTAGCGGGAGTCGGTGAGACCCAGTACTTC.

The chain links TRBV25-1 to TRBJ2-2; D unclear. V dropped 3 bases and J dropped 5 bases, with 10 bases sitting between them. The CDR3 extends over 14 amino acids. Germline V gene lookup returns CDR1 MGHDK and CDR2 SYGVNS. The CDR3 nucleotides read TGTGCCAGCAGTGAGTTCCTAGGTACCGGGGAGCTGTTTTTT. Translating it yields CASSEFLGTGELFF.

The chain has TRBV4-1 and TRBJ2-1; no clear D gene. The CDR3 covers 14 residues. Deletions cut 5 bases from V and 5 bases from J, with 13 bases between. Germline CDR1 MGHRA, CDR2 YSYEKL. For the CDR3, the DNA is TGCGCCAGCAGCATGACCATACAGAACAATGAGCAGTTCTTC. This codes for CASSMTIQNNEQFF.